The 17 T cell receptor beta chains given below trace back to one sample, sequenced in a study of blood T cell repertoires in COVID-19. Sequencing used immunoSEQ multiplex PCR; TCRdb keeps in-frame clones, though not all of them. Altogether over 45,000 clones are present, 90% being singletons, with the ten largest covering around 5%. Sequencing used peripheral blood. These TCRs come from a man between 65 and 85 years old with acute or convalescent COVID-19.

The chain employs TRBV18 and TRBJ2-3; TRBD2 matches at 11 bases. CDR3 length: 17 residues. The germline V gene encodes CDR1 KGHSH and CDR2 LQKENI. Trimming removed 6 bases from V and 4 bases from J; junction bases left unmatched: 12. The CDR3 reads CASSANPSGGYADTQYF. The CDR3 DNA sequence: TGTGCCAGCTCCGCTAACCCTAGCGGGGGGTACGCAGATACGCAGTATTTT.

The gene calls are TRBV19 and TRBJ1-2; no reliable D call. Germline V lookup: CDR1 LNHDA, CDR2 SQIVND (reference sequence). The germline V and J ends were trimmed by 1 base and 8 bases, with 17 bases remaining between them. This CDR3 comprises 15 residues. The CDR3 loop is CASSIVGSPSMGYTF. In nucleotides, the CDR3 is TGTGCCAGTAGTATAGTTGGCAGTCCCTCAATGGGCTACACCTTC.

This clone was counted only a few times. This chain connects TRBV6-4 to TRBJ1-2, with 7 bases aligning to TRBD1. This CDR3 is built from 15 residues. With 6 bases clipped from V and 4 bases from J, the junction kept 11 bases outside the gene matches. Per germline, CDR1 MRHNA and CDR2 SNTAGT. Here the CDR3 reads CASRKTGDMVYGYTF. The CDR3 region has the DNA TGTGCCAGCAGAAAAACAGGGGATATGGTCTATGGCTACACCTTC.

The V call is TRBV6-5, the J call TRBJ2-7; TRBD2 matches at 7 bases. Germline CDR1 reads MNHEY; CDR2 reads SVGAGI. V shed 6 bases, J shed 2 bases, and the junction held 4 bases outside the gene matches. This CDR3 is built from 13 residues. The CDR3 is CASSPGGTYEQYF. In nucleotides, the CDR3 is TGTGCCAGCAGCCCGGGGGGTACCTACGAGCAGTACTTC.

The chain combines TRBV2 with TRBJ1-2; 7 bases map to TRBD1. CDR1 is SNHLY and CDR2 is FYNNEI in the germline V gene. Trimming took 4 bases from V and 4 from J; bases not matched to a gene: 6. CDR3 length: 14 residues. CDR3 sequence reads: CASSGQGVFYGYTF. CDR3 bases: TGTGCCAGCAGTGGACAGGGAGTTTTCTATGGCTACACCTTC.

The chain combines TRBV20-1 with TRBJ1-5, with a tentative D call TRBD1 (5 bases). The ends were cut back, 3 bases at V and 4 bases at J, with 10 bases in the middle. Germline lookup yields CDR1 DFQATT and CDR2 SNEGSKA (reference sequence). There are 13 residues in the CDR3. CDR3 coding DNA: TGCAGTGCTAGTAGGTCAGGGAATCAGCCCCAGCATTTT. Its translation: CSASRSGNQPQHF.

This clone was detected only a few times. The chain is built from TRBV6-2 or TRBV6-3 and TRBJ2-4; 7 bases are shared with TRBD2. V dropped 5 bases and J dropped 2; count of bases not matched to a gene: 3. The CDR3 runs 14 residues. Per the germline V gene, CDR1 is MNHEY and CDR2 is SVGEGT. CDR3 loop: CASSNGGSKNIQYF. The CDR3 DNA follows: TGTGCCAGCAGTAACGGGGGGTCCAAAAACATTCAGTACTTC.

The chain uses TRBV5-8 and TRBJ1-2; weak D call: TRBD1 (6 bases). The V gene's germline CDR1 is SGHTS and CDR2 YDEGEE. Between the trimmed V and J ends, which lost 2 bases and 5 bases, there was a span of 13 bases. CDR3 size: 14 residues. The CDR3 DNA is TGTGCCAGCAGCTTTTTACAGGGCGCTTATGGCTACACCTTC. Translation: CASSFLQGAYGYTF.

V is TRBV19 and J is TRBJ1-2; unclear D gene. The CDR3 loop spans 14 amino acids. CDR1 LNHDA and CDR2 SQIVND come from the germline V gene (reference sequence). Trimming removed 5 bases at V and 3 bases at J, with 13 bases between. CDR3 DNA sequence: TGTGCCAGTAGTCAGGAGGATGGGGACTATGGCTACACCTTC. Encoded protein: CASSQEDGDYGYTF.

The genes are TRBV4-2 and TRBJ2-5, with D possibly TRBD2 on 7 matching bases. The germline V gene encodes CDR1 LGHNA and CDR2 YNFKEQ. The CDR3 totals 15 residues. Trimming removed 1 base from V and 5 bases from J, with 14 bases in between. The CDR3 DNA is TGTGCCAGCAGCCAAGGGGGGGGCCCGCGTGAGACCCAGTACTTC. Its translation is CASSQGGGPRETQYF.

This rearrangement joins TRBV2 to TRBJ1-2; maybe TRBD1 (5 bases). Deletions cut 3 bases from V and 4 bases from J, with 15 bases between. This CDR3 has 15 residues. Per germline, CDR1 SNHLY and CDR2 FYNNEI. Here the CDR3 reads CASSDDLGLSYGYTF. The CDR3 nucleotides are TGTGCCAGCAGTGATGATTTGGGGCTCTCCTATGGCTACACCTTC. Drawing the rest from reference TRBV2 and TRBJ1-2, the complete variable domain is EPEVTQTPSHQVTQMGQEVILRCVPISNHLYFYWYRQILGQKVEFLVSFYNNEISEKSEIFDDQFSVERPDGSNFTLKIRSTKLEDSAMYFCASSDDLGLSYGYTFGSGTRLTVV.

V is TRBV2 and J is TRBJ1-1; D is perhaps TRBD1 (6 bases). Germline V gene sequence: CDR1 SNHLY, CDR2 FYNNEI. This CDR3 comprises 15 residues. V lost 6 bases and J lost 4, with 18 bases in between. The CDR3 reads CASRRWAQGTTEAFF. The CDR3 nucleotides are TGTGCCAGCAGGCGATGGGCCCAGGGGACCACTGAAGCTTTCTTT.

The rearrangement joins TRBV6-5 to TRBJ1-3; D remains unclear. Germline CDR1 is MNHEY and CDR2 is SVGAGI. The V end lost 10 bases, the J end lost 4 bases, and 11 bases lay between the germline ends. The CDR3 runs to 12 residues. The CDR3 here is CATGTAGNTIYF. CDR3 DNA sequence: TGTGCCACAGGCACAGCAGGAAACACCATATATTTT.

CDR3 nucleotide sequence: TGTGCCAGCAGTTTATCAACAAGGGGCGCGACTTACTATGGCTACACCTTC. It translates to CASSLSTRGATYYGYTF. The chain links TRBV27 to TRBJ1-2; D perhaps matches TRBD1 (5 bases). Germline lookup yields CDR1 MNHEY and CDR2 SMNVEV (reference sequence). CDR3 length equals 17 residues. Trimming removed 0 bases from V and 3 bases from J, with 17 bases in between.

This sequence joins TRBV2 and TRBJ2-2; 8 nucleotides match TRBD1. V trimming: 6 bases; J trimming: 1 base; junction bases outside the gene matches: 7. Germline V gene sequence: CDR1 SNHLY, CDR2 FYNNEI. The CDR3 length is 16 residues. CDR3 residues: CASSEGQDLNTGELFF. The CDR3 DNA follows: TGTGCCAGCAGCGAGGGACAGGACCTGAACACCGGGGAGCTGTTTTTT. The full variable domain, in which reference TRBV2 and TRBJ2-2 provide the parts outside the CDR3, is EPEVTQTPSHQVTQMGQEVILRCVPISNHLYFYWYRQILGQKVEFLVSFYNNEISEKSEIFDDQFSVERPDGSNFTLKIRSTKLEDSAMYFCASSEGQDLNTGELFFGEGSRLTVL.

The V and J genes are TRBV5-6 and TRBJ1-5, with D tentatively TRBD1 (6 bases). The CDR3 sequence is 15 residues long. Germline V gene sequence: CDR1 SGHDT, CDR2 YYEEEE. Trimming shortened V by 1 base and J by 2 bases, and 10 bases separated the two germline ends. CDR3 amino acids: CASSLWAGGNQPQHF. DNA of the CDR3: TGTGCCAGCAGCTTGTGGGCAGGGGGCAATCAGCCCCAGCATTTT.

V gene TRBV9 combines with J gene TRBJ1-2; D ambiguous. Germline values: CDR1 SGDLS, CDR2 YYNGEE. This CDR3 region has 15 residues. Trimming cost V 5 bases and J 4 bases, with 18 bases left between them. Written as DNA, the CDR3 is TGTGCCAGCAGTCGTTACGTGGGAGAGGGCTATGGCTACACCTTC. It is translated as CASSRYVGEGYGYTF.